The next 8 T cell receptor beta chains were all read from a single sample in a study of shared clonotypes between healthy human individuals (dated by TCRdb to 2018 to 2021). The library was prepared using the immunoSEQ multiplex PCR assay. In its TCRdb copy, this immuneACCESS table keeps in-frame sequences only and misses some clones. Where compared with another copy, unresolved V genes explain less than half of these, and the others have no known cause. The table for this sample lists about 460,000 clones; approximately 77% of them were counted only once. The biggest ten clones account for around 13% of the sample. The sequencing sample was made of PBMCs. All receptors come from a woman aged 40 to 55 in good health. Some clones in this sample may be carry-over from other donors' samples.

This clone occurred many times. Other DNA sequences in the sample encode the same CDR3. The CDR3 loop reads CASSLGDFTDGYTF. CDR3 in DNA: TGTGCCAGCAGCCTTGGGGACTTTACGGATGGCTACACCTTC. The V call is TRBV5-8, the J call TRBJ1-2; tentative D call: TRBD1 (5 bases). Germline V gene data show CDR1 as SGHTS and CDR2 as YDEGEE. Trimming shortened V by 4 bases and J by 6 bases, and 16 bases separated the two germline ends. There are 14 residues in the CDR3.

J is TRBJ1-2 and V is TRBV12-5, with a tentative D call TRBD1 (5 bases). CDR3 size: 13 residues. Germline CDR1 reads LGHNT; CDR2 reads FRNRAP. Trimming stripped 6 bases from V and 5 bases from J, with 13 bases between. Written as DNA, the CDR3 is TGTGCTAGTGGACCGGGACTGGAATATGGCTACACCTTC. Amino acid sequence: CASGPGLEYGYTF.

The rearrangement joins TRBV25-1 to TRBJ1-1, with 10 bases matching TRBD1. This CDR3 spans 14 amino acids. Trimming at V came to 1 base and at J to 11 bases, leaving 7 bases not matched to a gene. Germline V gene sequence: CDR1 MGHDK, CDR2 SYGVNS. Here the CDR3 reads CASSEFDRGHKAFF. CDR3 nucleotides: TGTGCCAGCAGTGAATTTGACAGGGGGCATAAGGCTTTCTTT.

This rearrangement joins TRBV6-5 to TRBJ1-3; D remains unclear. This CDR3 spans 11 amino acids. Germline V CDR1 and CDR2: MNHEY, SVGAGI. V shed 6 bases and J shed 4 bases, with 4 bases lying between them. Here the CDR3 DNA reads TGTGCCAGCAGGCTAGGAAACACCATATATTTT. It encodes CASRLGNTIYF.

The CDR3 DNA sequence: TGTGCCAGCAGCCCTCCCCAGCGGAGCACAGATACGCAGTATTTT. Encoded protein: CASSPPQRSTDTQYF. The chain is built from TRBV5-6 and TRBJ2-3, with D tentatively TRBD2 (5 bases). With 4 bases removed from V and 0 bases from J, the gap between germline ends came to 12 bases. Germline loops: CDR1 SGHDT, CDR2 YYEEEE. The CDR3 sequence is 15 residues long.

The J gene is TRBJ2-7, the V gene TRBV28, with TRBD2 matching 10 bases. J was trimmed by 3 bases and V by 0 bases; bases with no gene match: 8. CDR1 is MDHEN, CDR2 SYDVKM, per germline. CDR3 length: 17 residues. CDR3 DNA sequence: TGTGCCAGCAGTTTATGGGGAGGTGGACTAGCGGTCTACGAGCAGTACTTC. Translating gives CASSLWGGGLAVYEQYF.

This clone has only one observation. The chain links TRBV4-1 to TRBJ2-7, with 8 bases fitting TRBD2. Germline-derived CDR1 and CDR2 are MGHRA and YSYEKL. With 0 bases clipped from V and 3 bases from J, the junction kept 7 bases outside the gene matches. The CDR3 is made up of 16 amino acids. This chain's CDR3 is CASSQDALGLVYEQYF. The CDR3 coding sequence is TGCGCCAGCAGCCAAGATGCTCTGGGACTAGTCTACGAGCAGTACTTC.

CDR3 sequence: CASSLNRYNEQFF. CDR3 DNA sequence: TGCGCCAGCAGCTTAAACAGATACAATGAGCAGTTCTTC. The chain joins TRBV5-1 to TRBJ2-1; D ambiguous. The V gene's germline CDR1 is SGHRS and CDR2 YFSETQ. Deletions cut 2 bases from V and 4 bases from J, with 7 bases between. CDR3 size: 13 residues.